This is a list of T cell receptor beta chains from one sample in a study of blood T cell repertoires in COVID-19. Assay: immunoSEQ multiplex PCR; the TCRdb copy retains only in-frame clones and omits some. The data hold some 250,000 clones, with around 82% observed a single time. The sequencing sample was made of peripheral blood. The receptors were gathered from a man aged 45-60 years with active or convalescent COVID-19. The CDR3 runs from the conserved cysteine through the conserved F or W. The D gene is left open where the match is weak. Size tells how often a clone was seen (once, few, many) or the class of an expanded clone, and some rows leave it out.

j_gene: TRBJ2-3
abundance: NA
d_gene: NA
v_gene: TRBV5-6
CDR3nt: TGTGCCAGCAGCTTTCGGCAGGGCGGGAACACAGATACGCAGTATTTT
CDR3aa: CASSFRQGGNTDTQYF

j_gene: TRBJ2-1
abundance: NA
d_gene: TRBD1
v_gene: TRBV10-3
CDR3nt: TGTGCCATCAGTGATCCGGGACAGGGGGCGGATGAGCAGTTCTTC
CDR3aa: CAISDPGQGADEQFF

j_gene: TRBJ2-5
abundance: NA
d_gene: TRBD2
v_gene: TRBV4-3
CDR3nt: TGCGCCAGCAGCCAAGGGGCTAGCGGGGGTGGGGAGACCCAGTACTTC
CDR3aa: CASSQGASGGGETQYF

j_gene: TRBJ2-1
abundance: NA
d_gene: TRBD2
v_gene: TRBV9
CDR3nt: TGTGCCAGCAGCGCCGGGACTAGCGGCTATGAGCAGTTCTTC
CDR3aa: CASSAGTSGYEQFF

j_gene: TRBJ2-1
abundance: few
d_gene: NA
v_gene: TRBV5-1
CDR3nt: TGCGCCAGCAGCTTGGGTAGCGGCGATGAGCAGTTCTTC
CDR3aa: CASSLGSGDEQFF

j_gene: TRBJ1-6
abundance: NA
d_gene: TRBD1
v_gene: TRBV10-3
CDR3nt: TGTGCCATCAACCGGGACAGGGGGAGTTCACCCCTCCACTTT
CDR3aa: CAINRDRGSSPLHF

j_gene: TRBJ1-6
abundance: NA
d_gene: NA
v_gene: TRBV27
CDR3nt: TGTGCCAGCAGTCCAGACGGGATAGATTCACCCCTCCACTTT
CDR3aa: CASSPDGIDSPLHF

j_gene: TRBJ2-7
abundance: NA
d_gene: TRBD1
v_gene: TRBV20-1
CDR3nt: TGCAGTGCTAGTAACTTACGACAGGGGGCCTCCTACGAGCAGTACTTC
CDR3aa: CSASNLRQGASYEQYF

j_gene: TRBJ1-2
abundance: NA
d_gene: NA
v_gene: TRBV19
CDR3nt: TGTGCCAGTAGCCTTGGAGCGGGGTCTAACTATGGCTACACCTTC
CDR3aa: CASSLGAGSNYGYTF

j_gene: TRBJ2-7
abundance: NA
d_gene: NA
v_gene: TRBV12-3/TRBV12-4
CDR3nt: TGTGCCAGCAGCCGTCACGGACTCGGGCAGTACTTC
CDR3aa: CASSRHGLGQYF

j_gene: TRBJ2-3
abundance: NA
d_gene: NA
v_gene: TRBV5-4
CDR3nt: TGTGCCAGCAGCCGGGGTCCCACAGATACGCAGTATTTT
CDR3aa: CASSRGPTDTQYF

j_gene: TRBJ1-6
abundance: NA
d_gene: NA
v_gene: TRBV6-6
CDR3nt: TGTGCCAGCAGTTATCGGCAGGATAATTCACCCCTCCACTTT
CDR3aa: CASSYRQDNSPLHF

j_gene: TRBJ2-3
abundance: once
d_gene: TRBD2
v_gene: TRBV2
CDR3nt: TGTGCCAGCAGTGCGTCTGCGGGGGGGCGTAGAGATACGCAGTATTTT
CDR3aa: CASSASAGGRRDTQYF

j_gene: TRBJ2-4
abundance: NA
d_gene: NA
v_gene: TRBV21-1
CDR3nt: TGTGCCAGCAGCAAAGCGGGGGCCGAGTACTTC
CDR3aa: CASSKAGAEYF

j_gene: TRBJ2-5
abundance: NA
d_gene: TRBD2
v_gene: TRBV6-5
CDR3nt: TGTGCCAGCAGACCCAGGGGCGGGGGGGTAGAGACCCAGTACTTC
CDR3aa: CASRPRGGGVETQYF

j_gene: TRBJ2-3
abundance: NA
d_gene: TRBD2
v_gene: TRBV6-5
CDR3nt: TGTGCCAGCAGTCGCCGGGGGGGGGCAGATACGCAGTATTTT
CDR3aa: CASSRRGGADTQYF

j_gene: TRBJ1-2
abundance: NA
d_gene: TRBD1
v_gene: TRBV13
CDR3nt: TGTGCCAGCAGCTTAGAGGCAGGGGGAATTGATGGCTACACCTTC
CDR3aa: CASSLEAGGIDGYTF

j_gene: TRBJ2-2
abundance: NA
d_gene: NA
v_gene: TRBV6-5
CDR3nt: TGTGCCAGCAGAAATCAGGGTTTCACCGGGGAGCTGTTTTTT
CDR3aa: CASRNQGFTGELFF

j_gene: TRBJ1-3
abundance: NA
d_gene: TRBD1
v_gene: TRBV28
CDR3nt: TGTGCCAGCAGAAGGGACAGGGGGCTTACTGGAAACACCATATATTTT
CDR3aa: CASRRDRGLTGNTIYF

j_gene: TRBJ1-2
abundance: NA
d_gene: NA
v_gene: TRBV29-1
CDR3nt: TGCAGCGTTGCGGGGAATGGCTACACCTTC
CDR3aa: CSVAGNGYTF

j_gene: TRBJ2-1
abundance: once
d_gene: NA
v_gene: TRBV7-3
CDR3nt: TGTGCCAGCAGCTTGGGGGGTGGTGAGCAGTTCTTC
CDR3aa: CASSLGGGEQFF

j_gene: TRBJ1-1
abundance: NA
d_gene: NA
v_gene: TRBV5-5
CDR3nt: TGTGCCAGCAGCCCATATGGCCAGGCCACTGAAGCTTTCTTT
CDR3aa: CASSPYGQATEAFF

j_gene: TRBJ2-7
abundance: NA
d_gene: NA
v_gene: TRBV5-6
CDR3nt: TGTGCCAGCAGCTTGATCGGACACGGCACCTACGAGCAGTACTTC
CDR3aa: CASSLIGHGTYEQYF

j_gene: TRBJ2-7
abundance: NA
d_gene: NA
v_gene: TRBV7-8
CDR3nt: TGTGCCAGCAGCCAGGGGGGGACAGGCCTCTACGAGCAGTACTTC
CDR3aa: CASSQGGTGLYEQYF

j_gene: TRBJ1-6
abundance: many
d_gene: NA
v_gene: TRBV27
CDR3nt: TGTGCCAGCACCCTGATTGCGGGGGCATCCTCACCCCTCCACTTT
CDR3aa: CASTLIAGASSPLHF

j_gene: TRBJ1-5
abundance: NA
d_gene: NA
v_gene: TRBV6-1
CDR3nt: TGTGCCAGCAGTGAAGCGAGCGGTGGGCGGCAGCCCCAGCATTTT
CDR3aa: CASSEASGGRQPQHF

j_gene: TRBJ2-3
abundance: NA
d_gene: TRBD2
v_gene: TRBV5-4
CDR3nt: TGTGCCAGCAGCTCCCCGGGACTAGCGGGGGGGGTCCCCGCCGATACGCAGTATTTT
CDR3aa: CASSSPGLAGGVPADTQYF

j_gene: TRBJ1-2
abundance: NA
d_gene: NA
v_gene: TRBV10-3
CDR3nt: TGTGCCATCAGTCCACAGGGACCCAGGGGCTACACCTTC
CDR3aa: CAISPQGPRGYTF

j_gene: TRBJ1-5
abundance: NA
d_gene: NA
v_gene: TRBV7-2
CDR3nt: TGTGCCAGCAGCATCAGGGACAATCAGCCCCAGCATTTT
CDR3aa: CASSIRDNQPQHF

j_gene: TRBJ1-1
abundance: NA
d_gene: NA
v_gene: TRBV5-6
CDR3nt: TGTGCCAGCAGCTTGCTTGAGGCGAACACTGAAGCTTTCTTT
CDR3aa: CASSLLEANTEAFF

j_gene: TRBJ2-7
abundance: NA
d_gene: NA
v_gene: TRBV4-3
CDR3nt: TGCGCCAGCAGCCAAGAACAGTTCTACGAGCAGTACTTC
CDR3aa: CASSQEQFYEQYF